The entry below describes one T cell receptor (beta chain). The sort gate was single viable CD3+CD4+CD8-CD45RO+ cells for memory CD4+ T cells. Sequenced by immunoSEQ multiplex PCR; TCRdb stores in-frame clones only, minus some. This sample carries approximately 51,000 clones, 70% to 75% of them seen once, and the ten largest clones take 1.2%. The CDR3 covers 13 residues. Germline V gene sequence: CDR1 SGHRS, CDR2 YFSETQ. V lost 1 base and J lost 6, with 10 bases in between. The sample comes from a study of memory CD4+ T cells and cytomegalovirus serostatus. This chain uses TRBV5-1 with TRBJ1-2, with D hard to call. Source material: memory CD4+ T cells from blood. The source is an adult in good health and CMV-seropositive. The CDR3 bases are TGCGCCAGCAGCTTGAGTTATGTAAATGGCTACACCTTC. Translating it yields CASSLSYVNGYTF.